Described below is a single T cell receptor beta chain sequence and its context. Its target is not known. This record comes from a study of vaccination effects on CD4 cells after COVID-19. CDR3 length equals 15 residues. CDR1 and CDR2 from the germline V gene are SGHAT and FQNNGV. V gave up 4 bases and J gave up 4 bases; unmatched junction bases: 6. The assay was immunoSEQ multiplex PCR, and TCRdb's table has in-frame clones only and misses some. The sample yields under 80,000 clones, around 76% seen once. In the ViraFEST assay, antigen-specific CD4+ clonotypes were identified by expansion after peptide-pool stimulation. The authors isolated CD4+ T cells after nine to eleven days of culture.

This TCR was sampled from a human donor who received a COVID-19 vaccine. V and J are TRBV11-2 and TRBJ2-7, with 11 positions matching TRBD1. Here the sequenced sample was CD4+ T cells from PBMCs cultured with HCoV-229E spike peptides, taken before COVID-19 vaccination. The CDR3 coding sequence is TGTGCCAGCAGCTCCGGACAGGGGGCGTTATACGAGCAGTACGTC. It is translated as CASSSGQGALYEQYV.